These 31 T cell receptor beta chains were all obtained from the same sample, sequenced in a study of OX40 agonist ivuxolimab in advanced cancers. Here immunoSEQ multiplex PCR was the method, and the copy in TCRdb shows in-frame clones only, minus some. The sample contains nearly 80,000 clones, 90% of which appear only once. The sample was CD4+ or CD8+ T cells sorted from blood, taken in a trial of the OX40 agonist ivuxolimab. The origin of the receptors is an adult with an advanced solid tumor such as melanoma, head and neck, liver or kidney cancer.

This chain uses TRBV5-1 with TRBJ2-1, with 8 positions matching TRBD2. The V segment lost 4 bases and the J segment 4 bases; nucleotides outside the gene matches: 10. CDR1 and CDR2 (germline): SGHRS, YFSETQ. This CDR3 contains 16 residues. CDR3 DNA sequence: TGCGCCAGCAGCCAAAGTGGGCGGGGGGAGTACAATGAGCAGTTCTTC. Protein: CASSQSGRGEYNEQFF.

This rearrangement joins TRBV7-9 to TRBJ1-3; D is uncertain. Trimming took 11 bases from V and 0 from J, leaving 11 bases between them. From germline, CDR1 is SEHNR and CDR2 FQNEAQ (reference sequence). The CDR3 runs to 13 residues. This CDR3 is CACRILSGNTIYF. The CDR3 DNA reads as TGTGCCTGTCGAATTCTCTCTGGAAACACCATATATTTT.

This clone appeared a single time. This rearrangement joins TRBV29-1 to TRBJ2-7, with D perhaps given as TRBD1 or TRBD2 (5 bases each). Germline CDR1 reads SQVTM; CDR2 reads ANQGSEA. V lost 3 bases and J 8 bases, leaving 14 bases between the germline ends. The CDR3 loop spans 12 amino acids. As DNA, the CDR3 is TGCAGCGTTGATCAGGGACCCTCGCAGCAGTACTTC. Residues: CSVDQGPSQQYF.

V usage is TRBV6-5 and J usage is TRBJ1-3; 7 bases line up with TRBD1. The CDR3 extends over 15 amino acids. From germline, CDR1 is MNHEY and CDR2 SVGAGI. The V gene end was trimmed by 0 bases and the J gene end by 3 bases; junction bases not matched to a gene: 2. The CDR3 is CASSYSGGSGNTIYF. The DNA for the CDR3 is TGTGCCAGCAGTTACTCAGGGGGCAGTGGAAACACCATATATTTT.

CDR3 region: CATSRDPGGQRLQYF. CDR3 DNA sequence: TGTGCCACCAGCAGAGATCCGGGGGGACAGCGGCTCCAGTATTTT. The V gene is TRBV15, the J gene TRBJ2-3, with D perhaps matching TRBD1 or TRBD2 (7 bases each). The CDR3 length is 15 residues. V lost 0 bases, J lost 12 bases, and 19 bases lay in between. Germline V gene sequence: CDR1 LNHNV, CDR2 YYDKDF (reference sequence).

The chain is built from TRBV9 and TRBJ2-3; D is unresolved. This CDR3 contains 11 residues. CDR1 SGDLS and CDR2 YYNGEE come from the germline V gene. V lost 2 bases and J lost 5, with 3 bases in between. The chain's CDR3 is CASSVVDTQYF. The CDR3 bases are TGTGCCAGCAGCGTCGTAGATACGCAGTATTTT.

The chain couples TRBV6-1 to TRBJ2-1; 7 nucleotides line up with TRBD1. Germline V gives CDR1 MNHNS, CDR2 SASEGT. The V segment lost 0 bases and the J segment 3 bases; nucleotides outside the gene matches: 8. The CDR3 spans 17 residues. The chain's CDR3 is CASSEARWQGVYNEQFF. CDR3 DNA: TGTGCCAGCAGTGAAGCACGCTGGCAGGGGGTCTACAATGAGCAGTTCTTC.

The chain joins TRBV6-4 to TRBJ2-7; a possible D gene is TRBD2 (6 bases). The V end lost 6 bases, the J end lost 4 bases, and 28 bases lay between the germline ends. Germline V gives CDR1 MRHNA, CDR2 SNTAGT. The CDR3 extends over 18 amino acids. CDR3 sequence: CASSPRGVFAAPAYEQYV. The CDR3 DNA follows: TGTGCCAGCAGCCCCCGCGGGGTCTTCGCTGCTCCCGCTTACGAGCAGTACGTC.

This clone was seen just once. The chain is built from TRBV15 and TRBJ2-3; 13 bases are shared with TRBD2. The trim removed 1 base at V and 6 bases at J, leaving 7 bases unmatched. There are 17 residues in the CDR3. In germline, CDR1 is LNHNV, CDR2 YYDKDF (reference sequence). CDR3 in amino acids: CATSRARLAGGLDTQYF. CDR3 DNA: TGTGCCACCAGCAGAGCAAGACTAGCGGGGGGTCTTGATACGCAGTATTTT.

The CDR3 loop reads CASSLQEDQPQHF. The CDR3 bases are TGTGCCAGCAGCTTGCAAGAAGATCAGCCCCAGCATTTT. This sequence joins TRBV5-8 and TRBJ1-5; no clear D. The V gene lost 1 base and the J gene lost 5 bases, with 7 bases spanning the gap. Germline V lookup: CDR1 SGHTS, CDR2 YDEGEE. This CDR3 is built from 13 residues.

The V and J genes are TRBV9 and TRBJ2-2; 7 bases agree with TRBD2. J gave up 1 base and V 0 bases, and 6 bases lay outside the gene matches. Per the germline V gene, CDR1 is SGDLS and CDR2 is YYNGEE. This CDR3 has 17 residues. Written as DNA, the CDR3 is TGTGCCAGCAGCGTAGGACAGCGGGGTGTGAACACCGGGGAGCTGTTTTTT. This codes for CASSVGQRGVNTGELFF.

This rearrangement joins TRBV11-2 to TRBJ1-1; TRBD1 matches 10 bases. The CDR3 runs to 15 residues. The germline CDR1 and CDR2 sequences are SGHAT and FQNNGV. J gave up 0 bases and V 5 bases, and 3 bases lay outside the gene matches. In DNA, the CDR3 is TGTGCCAGCAGCCCGGACAGGGGGTTGAACACTGAAGCTTTCTTT. It specifies CASSPDRGLNTEAFF. Combining the CDR3 with reference TRBV11-2 and TRBJ1-1 gives the whole variable domain EAGVAQSPRYKIIEKRQSVAFWCNPISGHATLYWYQQILGQGPKLLIQFQNNGVVDDSQLPKDRFSAERLKGVDSTLKIQPAKLEDSAVYLCASSPDRGLNTEAFFGQGTRLTVV.

J is TRBJ1-3 and V is TRBV27; D is undetermined. The V end was cut by 3 bases, the J end by 0 bases, with 12 bases between. The CDR3 is 16 amino acids. The germline V gene has CDR1 MNHEY and CDR2 SMNVEV (reference sequence). Here the CDR3 reads CASSLPDPTSGNTIYF. The CDR3 DNA is TGTGCCAGCAGTTTGCCGGACCCGACCTCTGGAAACACCATATATTTT.

J is TRBJ2-1 and V is TRBV19, with 10 bases aligning to TRBD2. The trim removed 6 bases at V and 5 bases at J, leaving 7 bases unmatched. The germline CDR1 and CDR2 sequences are LNHDA and SQIVND (reference sequence). This CDR3 comprises 15 residues. The CDR3 protein is CASRELAGGNNEQFF. CDR3 nucleotide sequence: TGTGCCAGTAGGGAGTTAGCGGGGGGTAACAATGAGCAGTTCTTC.

The V call is TRBV6-5, the J call TRBJ1-2; TRBD1 agrees at 7 bases. V shed 0 bases, J shed 8 bases, and the junction held 9 bases outside the gene matches. Germline CDR1 reads MNHEY; CDR2 reads SVGAGI. There are 15 residues in the CDR3. CDR3 protein: CASSYSASTGFGYTF. As DNA, the CDR3 is TGTGCCAGCAGTTACTCAGCCTCGACAGGGTTCGGCTACACCTTC.

The chain couples TRBV5-1 to TRBJ2-2; the match to TRBD1 covers 7 bases. V lost 3 bases to trimming and J lost 6 bases; unmatched junction nucleotides: 8. The CDR3 has 15 residues. Germline V CDR1 and CDR2: SGHRS, YFSETQ. CDR3 amino acids: CASSSGTQGAGELFF. As DNA, the CDR3 is TGCGCCAGCAGCTCCGGGACCCAGGGGGCCGGGGAGCTGTTTTTT.

CDR3 loop: CASSLAYRAGGQDTQYF. The DNA for the CDR3 is TGTGCCAGCAGCTTAGCCTATAGAGCGGGGGGGCAGGATACGCAGTATTTT. The gene calls are TRBV11-3 and TRBJ2-3; the match to TRBD2 covers 10 bases. The germline gives CDR1 SGHNT, CDR2 YENEEA. This CDR3 is 17 amino acids long. V trimming: 1 base; J trimming: 6 bases; junction bases outside the gene matches: 10.

This chain connects TRBV19 to TRBJ2-5; tentatively, D is TRBD1 or TRBD2 (5 bases each). The CDR3 is made up of 15 amino acids. Germline V gives CDR1 LNHDA, CDR2 SQIVND (reference sequence). Trimming took 3 bases from V and 2 from J, leaving 13 bases between them. In DNA, the CDR3 is TGTGCCAGTAGTATTGAGGGGAATCGGCAAGAGACCCAGTACTTC. This encodes CASSIEGNRQETQYF. Full variable domain (remainder filled in from reference TRBV19 and TRBJ2-5): DGGITQSPKYLFRKEGQNVTLSCEQNLNHDAMYWYRQDPGQGLRLIYYSQIVNDFQKGDIAEGYSVSREKKESFPLTVTSAQKNPTAFYLCASSIEGNRQETQYFGPGTRLLVL.

The chain recombines TRBV6-5 with TRBJ1-1; D not resolved. Germline-derived CDR1 and CDR2 are MNHEY and SVGAGI. V gave up 5 bases and J gave up 10 bases, with 17 bases separating them. The CDR3 is made up of 13 amino acids. The CDR3 DNA sequence: TGTGCCAGCAGTGAAGGGCAGTTAAAGAGAGCTTTCTTT. Translation: CASSEGQLKRAFF.

V usage is TRBV6-5 and J usage is TRBJ1-2, with a possible D match to TRBD1 (5 bases). This CDR3 is 13 amino acids long. Looked up from germline, CDR1 is MNHEY and CDR2 is SVGAGI. The V end lost 2 bases, the J end lost 8 bases, and 12 bases lay between the germline ends. The CDR3, as DNA: TGTGCCAGCAGTTACGAGGGGTTGAGGGGCTACACCTTC. This gives the protein CASSYEGLRGYTF.

The J gene is TRBJ2-7, the V gene TRBV28, with 11 bases matching TRBD1. The CDR3 is made up of 17 amino acids. Germline values: CDR1 MDHEN, CDR2 SYDVKM. Germline trimming cut 9 bases from V and 3 bases from J; bases unmatched to any gene: 16. CDR3 in amino acids: CASRTGGAGGGSYEQYV. CDR3 DNA sequence: TGTGCCAGTAGGACAGGGGGCGCGGGCGGGGGTAGCTACGAGCAGTACGTC.

This clone has just one count. The V and J genes are TRBV6-5 and TRBJ1-5; 7 bases agree with TRBD1. Germline V gives CDR1 MNHEY, CDR2 SVGAGI. The CDR3 is 15 amino acids. Trimming cost V 2 bases and J 3 bases; bases outside gene matches: 4. CDR3 bases: TGTGCCAGCAGTTACGGGGACAGATACAATCAGCCCCAGCATTTT. This gives the protein CASSYGDRYNQPQHF.

The V and J genes are TRBV7-8 and TRBJ2-7; 9 nucleotides match TRBD1. The CDR3 has 14 residues. The trim removed 5 bases at V and 3 bases at J, leaving 5 bases unmatched. CDR1 and CDR2 (germline): SGHVS, FQNEAQ. The CDR3 DNA follows: TGTGCCAGCAGCAAGGGACAGGGTCTCTACGAGCAGTACTTC. Encoded protein: CASSKGQGLYEQYF.

The chain employs TRBV6-1 and TRBJ2-7; D perhaps matches TRBD1 (6 bases). This CDR3 comprises 14 residues. Trimming took 4 bases from V and 0 from J, leaving 10 bases between them. Germline V gene sequence: CDR1 MNHNS, CDR2 SASEGT. The CDR3 nucleotides read TGTGCCAGCAGTGGGCGACAGGACTCCTACGAGCAGTACTTC. Encoded protein: CASSGRQDSYEQYF.

The J gene is TRBJ2-2, the V gene TRBV18; possibly TRBD1 for D (6 bases). This CDR3 contains 15 residues. CDR1 is KGHSH and CDR2 is LQKENI in the germline V gene. Trimming removed 0 bases at V and 7 bases at J, with 12 bases between. CDR3 residues: CASSPPSGASGELFF. The CDR3 DNA is TGTGCCAGCTCACCACCGTCAGGGGCGAGCGGGGAGCTGTTTTTT.

The J gene is TRBJ1-3, the V gene TRBV18, with D tentatively TRBD1 (5 bases). Deletions cut 0 bases from V and 4 bases from J, with 10 bases between. Germline CDR1 reads KGHSH; CDR2 reads LQKENI. The CDR3 is made up of 15 amino acids. The CDR3 region is CASSPPEGHGNTIYF. The CDR3, as DNA: TGTGCCAGCTCACCACCGGAGGGGCACGGAAACACCATATATTTT.

The V and J genes are TRBV7-9 and TRBJ1-2, with a possible D match to TRBD1 (5 bases). With 0 bases removed from V and 6 bases from J, the gap between germline ends came to 14 bases. The CDR3 is 15 residues long. Germline values: CDR1 SEHNR, CDR2 FQNEAQ (reference sequence). CDR3: CASSLANRPGDGYTF. In DNA form, the CDR3 reads TGTGCCAGCAGCTTAGCGAACAGGCCGGGGGATGGCTACACCTTC.

The chain carries TRBV28 and TRBJ1-5; the D is unclear. V lost 6 bases, J lost 3 bases, and 21 bases lay in between. Germline V gene lookup returns CDR1 MDHEN and CDR2 SYDVKM. The CDR3 extends over 17 amino acids. The CDR3 sequence is CASSRAPLGGPNQPQHF. The DNA of the CDR3 is TGTGCCAGCAGCCGCGCCCCGTTGGGCGGACCCAATCAGCCCCAGCATTTT. Full variable domain (outside the CDR3, taken from reference TRBV28 and TRBJ1-5): DVKVTQSSRYLVKRTGEKVFLECVQDMDHENMFWYRQDPGLGLRLIYFSYDVKMKEKGDIPEGYSVSREKKERFSLILESASTNQTSMYLCASSRAPLGGPNQPQHFGDGTRLSIL.

V is TRBV7-9 and J is TRBJ2-7, with D perhaps matching TRBD1 (5 bases). The CDR3 length is 14 residues. The germline gives CDR1 SEHNR, CDR2 FQNEAQ (reference sequence). V gave up 1 base and J gave up 4 bases, with 11 bases separating them. The DNA for the CDR3 is TGTGCCAGCAGCTTAGTCCCAGGGTTGTACGAGCAGTACTTC. Translated: CASSLVPGLYEQYF.

The gene calls are TRBV5-1 and TRBJ1-1, with TRBD1 as a possible D gene (5 bases). Germline V gene sequence: CDR1 SGHRS, CDR2 YFSETQ. CDR3 size: 17 residues. With 2 bases removed from V and 1 base from J, the gap between germline ends came to 18 bases. CDR3 sequence reads: CASSFLLGRGANTEAFF. The CDR3 nucleotides are TGCGCCAGCAGCTTTCTACTTGGACGCGGGGCGAACACTGAAGCTTTCTTT.

This chain connects TRBV19 to TRBJ1-5; TRBD1 matches at 10 bases. The CDR3 spans 13 residues. Germline V gene data show CDR1 as LNHDA and CDR2 as SQIVND (reference sequence). The trim removed 6 bases at V and 11 bases at J, leaving 7 bases unmatched. CDR3 sequence reads: CASSRQGARAQHF. The CDR3 DNA reads TGTGCCAGTAGCCGACAGGGGGCGCGGGCCCAGCATTTT.